The next 21 T cell receptor beta chains were all read from a single sample in a study of post-analysis software for immune sequencing data. These receptors have no identified antigens. Each TCR beta cDNA library carried unique molecular identifiers. From the PCR reads, TCRdb called clonotypes with MiXCR, one entry per CDR3 protein. Of about 260,000 distinct CDR3 sequences listed, 36% were seen once; the top ten hold around 4.8%. Findings of the study overall: Included in a set of roughly 5 TRBV segments more frequent in patients than controls were TRBV5-6, TRBV5-1 and TRBV20-1.

Sequencing was performed on blood. These receptors all come from a girl aged 10 to 17 with multiple sclerosis.

This clonotype was observed many times. J is TRBJ1-2 and V is TRBV2; D uncertain. Germline V gene sequence: CDR1 SNHLY, CDR2 FYNNEI. The CDR3 length is 13 residues. V gave up 3 bases and J gave up 2 bases, with 7 bases separating them. CDR3 DNA sequence: TGTGCCAGCAGTGAGGACGGAAACTATGGCTACACCTTC. Its protein product is CASSEDGNYGYTF.

This clonotype was seen more than once but under ten times. The chain joins TRBV20-1 to TRBJ1-5; possible D gene TRBD1, 5 bases. The CDR3 runs to 18 residues. Germline assignment: CDR1 DFQATT and CDR2 SNEGSKA (reference sequence). Trimming pared 0 bases from V and 8 bases from J, leaving 26 bases between. The CDR3 reads CSARDRSKQGRFPKPQHF. The CDR3 region has the DNA TGCAGTGCTAGAGATCGAAGTAAGCAGGGCCGTTTTCCTAAGCCCCAGCATTTT.

In its sample, this clonotype was seen a few times. In DNA form, the CDR3 reads TGTGCCAGCAGCCCCCTTCCTGCCTCCTACAATGAGCAGTACTTC. Its protein product is CASSPLPASYNEQYF. J is TRBJ2-1 and V is TRBV7-9; no clear D gene. TRBJ2-7 matches the DNA end more closely, so the J call is doubtful. Germline V gene data show CDR1 as SEHNR and CDR2 as FQNEAQ (reference sequence). There are 15 residues in the CDR3.

This clonotype showed up many times. V is TRBV29-1 and J is TRBJ1-2, with 7 bases identical to TRBD1. The CDR3 has 11 amino acids. Germline assignment: CDR1 SQVTM and CDR2 ANQGSEA. V was clipped by 7 bases and J by 8 bases; unmatched bases: 7. The CDR3 DNA follows: TGCAGCGCCGACAGGGCTTTCGGCTACACCTTC. It translates to CSADRAFGYTF.

Many counts were recorded for this clonotype. V usage is TRBV18 and J usage is TRBJ2-7; 8 nucleotides agree with TRBD1. The length of the CDR3 is 15 residues. V lost 3 bases, J lost 0 bases, and 4 bases stayed unmatched. The germline V gene has CDR1 KGHSH and CDR2 LQKENI. Here the CDR3 DNA reads TGTGCCAGCTCACCTGGACAGGGCGGCTCCTACGAGCAGTACTTC. Amino acids: CASSPGQGGSYEQYF.

This clonotype was seen more than once but under ten times. Since a much larger clone is just one base distant, this may be a read error. The chain couples TRBV7-2 to TRBJ2-1; D is possibly TRBD1 or TRBD2 (6 bases each). The J call is in doubt because the DNA end fits TRBJ2-7 better. Germline V CDR1 and CDR2: SGHTA, FQGNSA. The CDR3 contains 15 residues. CDR3 region: CASSPNGGYYNEQYF. The CDR3 coding sequence is TGTGCCAGCAGCCCGAACGGGGGCTACTACAATGAGCAGTACTTC.

Points on this clonotype: Possible read error: a much larger clone is one base away. The chain couples TRBV20-1 to TRBJ2-7; 8 bases fit TRBD2. With the DNA end fitting TRBJ2-5 better, the J assignment may be wrong. Germline values: CDR1 DFQATT, CDR2 SNEGSKA (reference sequence). The CDR3 length is 12 residues. The CDR3 here is CSTQRGGETQYF. CDR3 nucleotides: TGCAGTACTCAACGGGGGGGAGAGACCCAGTACTTC.

This clonotype showed up just a few times. The J gene is TRBJ1-4, the V gene TRBV6-5, with 7 bases that match TRBD1. The CDR3 runs to 14 residues. Per the germline V gene, CDR1 is MNHEY and CDR2 is SVGAGI. The V segment lost 6 bases and the J segment 8 bases; nucleotides outside the gene matches: 9. The CDR3 here is CASSRDSRVEKLFF. CDR3 nucleotide sequence: TGTGCCAGCAGCCGGGACAGCCGGGTCGAAAAACTGTTTTTT.

J is TRBJ1-2 and V is TRBV28, with D unclear. The CDR3 loop spans 11 amino acids. Per the germline V gene, CDR1 is MDHEN and CDR2 is SYDVKM. V lost 4 bases, J lost 3 bases, and 3 bases lay in between. The CDR3 DNA is TGTGCCAGCAGTTATCACTATGGCTACACCTTC. It codes for CASSYHYGYTF.

This clonotype occurred a few times. J is TRBJ2-5 and V is TRBV20-1, with D unclear. The closer fit of TRBJ2-7 to the DNA end suggests the J call may be wrong. This CDR3 region has 12 residues. Germline V gives CDR1 DFQATT, CDR2 SNEGSKA (reference sequence). CDR3 residues: CSASDGYYEQYF. As DNA, the CDR3 is TGCAGTGCCTCGGACGGATACTACGAGCAGTACTTC.

This clonotype was counted many times. The chain carries TRBV14 and TRBJ2-1, with 14 bases matching TRBD2. The J segment lost 13 bases and the V segment lost 5 bases, leaving 10 bases of the junction unmatched. The CDR3 runs to 15 residues. Per the germline V gene, CDR1 is SGHDN and CDR2 is FVKESK. Here the CDR3 DNA reads TGTGCCAGCAGCGCCCCGGGACTAGCGGGAGCCAAACAGTTCTTC. Translation gives CASSAPGLAGAKQFF.

V usage is TRBV13 and J usage is TRBJ2-7; D ambiguous. Germline assignment: CDR1 PRHDT and CDR2 FYEKMQ (reference sequence). V lost 5 bases, J lost 0 bases, and 11 bases lay in between. CDR3 size: 14 residues. In nucleotides, the CDR3 is TGTGCCAGCAGCCTCAACCTCCCCTCCTACGAGCAGTACTTC. It is translated as CASSLNLPSYEQYF.

The chain is built from TRBV20-1 and TRBJ2-7, with D perhaps TRBD1 or TRBD2 (5 bases each). This CDR3 is 13 amino acids long. Per germline, CDR1 DFQATT and CDR2 SNEGSKA (reference sequence). Trimming removed 6 bases at V and 0 bases at J, with 12 bases between. The CDR3, as DNA: TGCAGTGCGGGGGTATGGCCCTCCTACGAGCAGTACTTC. Translation gives CSAGVWPSYEQYF.

This clonotype has at least ten counts. The J gene is TRBJ2-1, the V gene TRBV5-1; no firm D call. The CDR3 contains 15 residues. V was trimmed by 0 bases and J by 0 bases, leaving 7 bases between them. Germline CDR1 SGHRS, CDR2 YFSETQ. The CDR3 DNA reads as TGCGCCAGCAGCTTGGACCGGAGCTCCTACAATGAGCAGTTCTTC. Protein product: CASSLDRSSYNEQFF.

This clonotype has ten or more counts. This chain joins TRBV20-1 and TRBJ2-1; the D gene is possibly TRBD2 (7 bases). Trimming took off 1 base at V and 8 bases at J, with 21 bases between the two ends. Germline V gene lookup returns CDR1 DFQATT and CDR2 SNEGSKA (reference sequence). This CDR3 region has 16 residues. The CDR3 DNA follows: TGCAGTGCTAGAGCCCTATATGGGGGGGGCTGGGATGAGCAGTTCTTC. Translating gives CSARALYGGGWDEQFF.

In this sample, this clonotype turned up many times. This chain uses TRBV15 with TRBJ2-1; 9 bases fit TRBD2. CDR1 and CDR2 (germline): LNHNV, YYDKDF (reference sequence). The junction had 3 bases not matched to a gene; V was cut back by 10 bases and J by 2 bases. The CDR3 has 13 residues. Written as DNA, the CDR3 is TGTGCCATTAGCGGGAGCACCTACAATGAGCAGTTCTTC. Protein sequence: CAISGSTYNEQFF. Full variable domain (rest looked up from reference TRBV15 and TRBJ2-1): DAMVIQNPRYQVTQFGKPVTLSCSQTLNHNVMYWYQQKSSQAPKLLFHYYDKDFNNEADTPDNFQSRRPNTSFCFLDIRSPGLGDTAMYLCAISGSTYNEQFFGPGTRLTVL.

This chain uses TRBV11-2 with TRBJ1-4, with TRBD1 as a possible D gene (6 bases). This CDR3 comprises 15 residues. Between the trimmed V and J ends, which lost 5 bases and 5 bases, there was a span of 15 bases. From germline, CDR1 is SGHAT and CDR2 FQNNGV. The CDR3 sequence: CASSPVQGRNEKLFF. For the CDR3, the DNA is TGTGCCAGCAGCCCAGTCCAGGGGCGAAATGAAAAACTGTTTTTT.

The chain has TRBV28 and TRBJ2-1, with a possible D match to TRBD1 (6 bases). Trimming left V 6 bases short and J 4 bases short, with 10 bases between. The CDR3 is made up of 13 amino acids. In germline, CDR1 is MDHEN, CDR2 SYDVKM. This CDR3 reads CASRGRGYNEQFF. The CDR3 DNA sequence: TGTGCCAGCAGAGGCAGGGGTTACAATGAGCAGTTCTTC.

This sequence joins TRBV6-2 or TRBV6-3 and TRBJ1-5; D uncertain. Germline CDR1 reads MNHEY; CDR2 reads SVGEGT. V lost 3 bases and J 2 bases, leaving 17 bases between the germline ends. The CDR3 length is 17 residues. The CDR3 DNA sequence: TGTGCCAGCAGTTATAGGCGACAAATGACCCGCAATCAGCCCCAGCATTTT. Its protein is CASSYRRQMTRNQPQHF.

At least ten counts were recorded for this clonotype. The V call is TRBV20-1, the J call TRBJ2-7; D may be TRBD2 (7 bases). Germline assignment: CDR1 DFQATT and CDR2 SNEGSKA (reference sequence). The CDR3 is 15 residues long. Trimming stripped 0 bases from V and 2 bases from J, with 14 bases between. CDR3 sequence: CSARDGAGATYEQYF. The CDR3 region has the DNA TGCAGTGCTAGAGATGGGGCGGGGGCTACCTACGAGCAGTACTTC.

This clonotype occurred many times. The chain is built from TRBV20-1 and TRBJ2-5, with TRBD1 matching over 9 bases. This CDR3 comprises 14 residues. With V trimmed by 0 bases and J by 1 base, 0 bases remained unmatched. Germline-derived CDR1 and CDR2 are DFQATT and SNEGSKA (reference sequence). The CDR3 sequence: CSAREDRGQETQYF. The DNA of the CDR3 is TGCAGTGCTAGAGAGGACAGGGGCCAAGAGACCCAGTACTTC.